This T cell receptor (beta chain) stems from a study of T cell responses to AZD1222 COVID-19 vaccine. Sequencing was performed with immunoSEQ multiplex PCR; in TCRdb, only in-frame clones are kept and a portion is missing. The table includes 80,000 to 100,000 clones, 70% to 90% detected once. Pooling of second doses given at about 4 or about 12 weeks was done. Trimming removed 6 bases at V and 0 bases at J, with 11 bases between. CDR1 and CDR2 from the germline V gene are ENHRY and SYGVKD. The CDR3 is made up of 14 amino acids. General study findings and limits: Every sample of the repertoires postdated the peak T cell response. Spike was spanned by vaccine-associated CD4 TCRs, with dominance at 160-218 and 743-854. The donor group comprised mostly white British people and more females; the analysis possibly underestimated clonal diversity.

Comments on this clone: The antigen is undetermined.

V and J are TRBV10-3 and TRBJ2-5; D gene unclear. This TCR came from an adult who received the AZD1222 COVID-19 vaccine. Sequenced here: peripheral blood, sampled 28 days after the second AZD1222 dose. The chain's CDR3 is CAIRKGGNQETQYF. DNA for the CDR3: TGTGCCATCAGGAAAGGTGGGAACCAAGAGACCCAGTACTTC.